The entry below describes one TCR beta chain. Study processing details: How many nucleated cells were present was estimated from reference gene primer amplification. The data were produced by immunoSEQ multiplex PCR, yet TCRdb's version contains in-frame clones alone and is incomplete. That table supplies the V and J calls and clone size; D and trimming were determined from the DNA. The repertoire includes 25,000 to 35,000 clones, approximately 80% of them detected once, and around 2% sits in the top ten. This sample was taken from a study of blood T cell repertoires in COVID-19. Background on the study: The samples span acute and convalescent COVID-19 from the United States, Italy and Spain. From T cells, B-cell-depleted T cells, or PBMCs came the material, which was cDNA or gDNA.

V lost 1 base and J lost 5, with 9 bases in between. The CDR3 extends over 14 amino acids. CDR1 and CDR2 (germline): KGHSH, LQKENI. The source material was peripheral blood. The chain carries TRBV18 and TRBJ2-1; possibly TRBD1 for D (5 bases). The TCR was taken from a man older than 75 with active or convalescent COVID-19. The CDR3 bases are TGTGCCAGCTCACCACTTAGGGGTCACAATGAGCAGTTCTTC. Protein sequence: CASSPLRGHNEQFF.